This entry is about one T cell receptor beta chain. Antigen specificity is unknown. These data come from a study of siplizumab effects on memory and regulatory T cells. Generated by immunoSEQ multiplex PCR, the TCRdb table keeps only in-frame clones and is missing some. The sample has about 40,000 clones; around 90% are singletons. Per germline, CDR1 SGHDT and CDR2 YYEEEE. The CDR3 is 15 amino acids. Trimming removed 4 bases from V and 7 bases from J, with 19 bases in between. Study-level results: Memory cells seemed less diverse than naive T cells, which seemed major alloresponse contributors.

This rearrangement joins TRBV5-6 to TRBJ2-3; D unresolved. Material: naive CD4+ T cells sorted from blood. The receptor comes from a human donor in good health. This CDR3 is CASSIGISIVNTQYF. The DNA of the CDR3 is TGTGCCAGCAGCATAGGAATAAGTATCGTAAATACGCAGTATTTT.